The 12 T cell receptor beta chains reported below all come from one sample, sequenced in a study of cytomegalovirus exposure and HLA in healthy donors. PCR was performed using 60 Vbeta and 13 Jbeta primers. Data came from immunoSEQ multiplex PCR; TCRdb stores just in-frame clones and leaves some out. The sample has 130,000 or so clones, 70% to 85% seen once; the top ten hold more than 1.5%. Sequenced material: PBMCs. Receptors originate from a woman between 40 and 55 years old in good health and CMV-seronegative.

The chain uses TRBV7-2 and TRBJ2-7; 12 positions agree with TRBD2. V dropped 4 bases and J dropped 1; count of bases not matched to a gene: 8. CDR3 length equals 17 residues. Germline loops: CDR1 SGHTA, CDR2 FQGNSA. The CDR3 region is CASSYRTSGIPSYEQYF. As DNA, the CDR3 is TGTGCCAGCAGCTATAGGACTAGCGGGATACCTTCCTACGAGCAGTACTTC.

J is TRBJ1-4 and V is TRBV5-1, with 7 nucleotides matching TRBD1. The CDR3 is made up of 16 amino acids. V trimming: 3 bases; J trimming: 6 bases; junction bases outside the gene matches: 11. Germline assignment: CDR1 SGHRS and CDR2 YFSETQ. The CDR3 DNA reads as TGCGCCAGCAGCTCCGGGACAGAATGGTCCTATGAAAAACTGTTTTTT. This codes for CASSSGTEWSYEKLFF.

This chain links TRBV14 with TRBJ1-1, with TRBD1 matching over 9 bases. The CDR3 is 16 residues long. CDR1 is SGHDN and CDR2 is FVKESK in the germline V gene. The trim removed 3 bases at V and 0 bases at J, leaving 5 bases unmatched. The CDR3 region is CASSHRQGVLNTEAFF. In nucleotides, the CDR3 is TGTGCCAGCAGCCACCGACAGGGGGTGTTGAACACTGAAGCTTTCTTT.

The chain employs TRBV14 and TRBJ1-1, with a possible D match to TRBD1 (6 bases). The CDR3 spans 14 residues. The germline V and J ends were trimmed by 1 base and 6 bases, with 12 bases remaining between them. Looked up from germline, CDR1 is SGHDN and CDR2 is FVKESK. The chain's CDR3 is CASSQGQARAEAFF. The DNA for the CDR3 is TGTGCCAGCAGCCAAGGACAGGCTAGGGCTGAAGCTTTCTTT.

The chain is built from TRBV12-2 and TRBJ1-1; the table's D call, TRBD1, has no DNA check behind it. TRBV12-2 is given as a pseudogene. This CDR3 is 17 amino acids long. The DNA of the CDR3 is TGTGCAAGTCGTCAAGAAAGGGGCAACACCAAGAACACTGAAGCTTTCTTT. Its translation is CASRQERGNTKNTEAFF.

This clone was recorded only once. The chain links TRBV2 to TRBJ2-1; 8 bases are a match to TRBD2. The CDR3 has 15 amino acids. After removal of 1 base from V and 6 bases from J, the junction contained 5 bases not matched to a gene. CDR1 and CDR2 from the germline V gene are SNHLY and FYNNEI. This CDR3 reads CASSEGSGGGNEQFF. The CDR3 DNA sequence: TGTGCCAGCAGTGAAGGGAGCGGGGGTGGCAATGAGCAGTTCTTC.

The genes are TRBV30 and TRBJ2-3, with TRBD2 matching 9 bases. This CDR3 is 14 amino acids long. Unmatched junction bases numbered 3, after V lost 0 bases and J lost 5 bases. The germline V gene has CDR1 GTSNPN and CDR2 SVGIG (reference sequence). The CDR3 region has the DNA TGTGCCTGGAGTGTACGCGGGGGGGGAGATACGCAGTATTTT. Encoded protein: CAWSVRGGGDTQYF.

This chain links TRBV21-1 with TRBJ1-2; TRBD1, the D gene given by the table, was not confirmed from the DNA. TRBV21-1 is classified as a pseudogene. This CDR3 spans 15 amino acids. The CDR3 coding sequence is TGTGCCAGCAGCAAAGTTGAAACAGGGGAGAGAGGCTACACCTTC. Protein sequence: CASSKVETGERGYTF.

This chain uses TRBV9 with TRBJ2-1; 12 bases align to TRBD2. The CDR3 consists of 16 residues. The junction had 12 bases not matched to a gene; V was cut back by 6 bases and J by 8 bases. Germline lookup yields CDR1 SGDLS and CDR2 YYNGEE. The CDR3 DNA reads TGTGCCAGCACTAGGACTAGCGGGGAATCTTGGGATGAGCAGTTCTTC. It is translated as CASTRTSGESWDEQFF.

This clone was counted between two and nine times. This chain joins TRBV10-3 and TRBJ1-1; D is perhaps TRBD1 (5 bases). Trimming left V 4 bases short and J 3 bases short, with 9 bases between. Germline lookup yields CDR1 ENHRY and CDR2 SYGVKD. This CDR3 is 13 amino acids long. The CDR3 sequence: CAISVGGDTEAFF. CDR3 sequence (DNA): TGTGCCATCAGTGTGGGAGGGGACACTGAAGCTTTCTTT.

The rearrangement links TRBV6-1 to TRBJ1-6, with D unresolved. The CDR3 is 15 residues long. The V end was cut by 2 bases, the J end by 8 bases, with 13 bases between. CDR1 MNHNS and CDR2 SASEGT come from the germline V gene. CDR3 DNA sequence: TGTGCCAGCAGTGAAATCAGGACCGGGGATTCACCCCTCCACTTT. Translating gives CASSEIRTGDSPLHF.

This chain connects TRBV6-5 to TRBJ2-2; D is perhaps TRBD1 (6 bases). The CDR3 contains 15 residues. CDR1 is MNHEY, CDR2 SVGAGI, per germline. V dropped 6 bases and J dropped 3 bases, with 14 bases sitting between them. The CDR3 reads CASRPLNRDTGELFF. The DNA for the CDR3 is TGTGCCAGCAGACCCCTAAACAGGGACACCGGGGAGCTGTTTTTT.